Below are 11 T cell receptor beta chains sequenced from a single sample in a study of shared clonotypes between healthy human individuals. Only in-frame clones appear in the TCRdb table, and some are missing; sequencing was by immunoSEQ multiplex PCR. This sample has about 990,000 clones, with around 78% found just once. The sequencing input was memory CD4+ T cells from PBMCs. Subset described: CD45RA-negative fraction. These TCRs come from a man aged 18 to 35 in good health. Some clones in this sample may be carry-over from other donors' samples.

The rearrangement joins TRBV12-5 to TRBJ2-7; TRBD2 matches 8 bases. The trim removed 7 bases at V and 0 bases at J, leaving 11 bases unmatched. This CDR3 has 16 residues. Per germline, CDR1 LGHNT and CDR2 FRNRAP. CDR3 DNA: TGTGCTAGTGATACCTCCGGGACTAGTCTCTCCTACGAGCAGTACTTC. It codes for CASDTSGTSLSYEQYF.

In its sample, this clone was seen a few times. The sample holds other DNA sequences that translate to the same CDR3. The rearrangement links TRBV29-1 to TRBJ2-3, with no clear D. CDR3 length: 11 residues. Germline assignment: CDR1 SQVTM and CDR2 ANQGSEA. The germline V and J ends were trimmed by 3 bases and 0 bases, with 1 base remaining between them. The CDR3 DNA reads as TGCAGCGTTGATAGCACAGATACGCAGTATTTT. Residues: CSVDSTDTQYF.

The chain couples TRBV2 to TRBJ2-5, with unresolved D. This CDR3 comprises 15 residues. The V gene lost 7 bases and the J gene lost 3 bases, with 18 bases spanning the gap. Germline V lookup: CDR1 SNHLY, CDR2 FYNNEI. The CDR3 sequence: CASTPSSSGKETQYF. The CDR3 nucleotides read TGTGCCAGCACTCCGAGCAGCTCCGGTAAAGAGACCCAGTACTTC.

Only one count was recorded for this clone. This chain uses TRBV18 with TRBJ1-5, with 7 bases that match TRBD1. The CDR3 length is 16 residues. Germline CDR1 KGHSH, CDR2 LQKENI. V lost 3 bases to trimming and J lost 5 bases; unmatched junction nucleotides: 10. CDR3 sequence: CASSPISGGGYQPQHF. The CDR3, as DNA: TGTGCCAGCTCACCGATTTCAGGGGGTGGCTATCAGCCCCAGCATTTT.

The sample holds one count of this clone. The genes are TRBV7-9 and TRBJ1-1, with unresolved D. V was shortened by 5 bases and J by 1 base, with 14 bases between the two germline ends. The CDR3 has 15 residues. Germline CDR1 is SEHNR and CDR2 is FQNEAQ (reference sequence). The CDR3 is CASSPSLPGNTEAFF. The CDR3 DNA follows: TGTGCCAGCAGCCCGAGCCTGCCTGGGAACACTGAAGCTTTCTTT.

The chain recombines TRBV18 with TRBJ2-3, with D tentatively TRBD2 (6 bases). The CDR3 is 14 residues long. Trimming pared 2 bases from V and 6 bases from J, leaving 12 bases between. CDR1 is KGHSH, CDR2 LQKENI, per germline. CDR3 loop: CASSPSGVLDTQYF. The CDR3, as DNA: TGTGCCAGCTCACCATCGGGAGTTCTTGATACGCAGTATTTT. The full variable domain, completed using reference TRBV18 and TRBJ2-3, is NAGVMQNPRHLVRRRGQEARLRCSPMKGHSHVYWYRQLPEEGLKFMVYLQKENIIDESGMPKERFSAEFPKEGPSILRIQQVVRGDSAAYFCASSPSGVLDTQYFGPGTRLTVL.

The chain is built from TRBV18 and TRBJ2-1; 14 nucleotides agree with TRBD2. The CDR3 sequence is 17 residues long. J was trimmed by 8 bases and V by 1 base; bases with no gene match: 7. The V gene's germline CDR1 is KGHSH and CDR2 LQKENI. CDR3 residues: CASSPRGLAGGGDEQFF. The CDR3 coding sequence is TGTGCCAGCTCACCACGCGGACTAGCGGGAGGAGGCGATGAGCAGTTCTTC.

The V gene is TRBV28, the J gene TRBJ1-5, with 7 bases aligning to TRBD1. This CDR3 comprises 16 residues. The junction had 10 bases not matched to a gene; V was cut back by 6 bases and J by 2 bases. Germline V gene sequence: CDR1 MDHEN, CDR2 SYDVKM. CDR3 protein: CASSTYRGLGNQPQHF. CDR3 sequence (DNA): TGTGCCAGCAGCACTTACAGGGGTTTGGGCAATCAGCCCCAGCATTTT.

V and J are TRBV6-5 and TRBJ2-7, with 10 bases that match TRBD1. CDR3 length: 15 amino acids. From germline, CDR1 is MNHEY and CDR2 SVGAGI. With V trimmed by 6 bases and J by 3 bases, 8 bases remained unmatched. This CDR3 is CASRRETGGLYEQYF. DNA of the CDR3: TGTGCCAGCAGGCGCGAGACAGGGGGCCTCTACGAGCAGTACTTC.

The rearrangement uses TRBV19 and TRBJ2-2; 10 bases fit TRBD1. The CDR3 is 14 residues long. V lost 7 bases, J lost 13 bases, and 12 bases stayed unmatched. The V gene's germline CDR1 is LNHDA and CDR2 SQIVND (reference sequence). The CDR3 region has the DNA TGTGCCAGTAATACCGGGACAGGGGAGGGTAGGCTGTTTTTT. This encodes CASNTGTGEGRLFF.

The V call is TRBV28, the J call TRBJ1-5, with D tentatively TRBD1 (5 bases). Germline CDR1 and CDR2: MDHEN and SYDVKM. V was trimmed by 7 bases and J by 4 bases, leaving 11 bases between them. The CDR3 has 13 amino acids. This CDR3 is CASKAGGNQPQHF. The CDR3 DNA follows: TGTGCCAGCAAGGCGGGGGGGAATCAGCCCCAGCATTTT. The full variable domain, in which reference TRBV28 and TRBJ1-5 provide the parts outside the CDR3, is DVKVTQSSRYLVKRTGEKVFLECVQDMDHENMFWYRQDPGLGLRLIYFSYDVKMKEKGDIPEGYSVSREKKERFSLILESASTNQTSMYLCASKAGGNQPQHFGDGTRLSIL.